This T cell receptor (beta chain) was documented in a study of T cell changes during pregnancy in multiple sclerosis. Generated by immunoSEQ multiplex PCR, the TCRdb table keeps only in-frame clones and is missing some. This table has 45,000 to 65,000 clones, 80% to 95% appearing once. This specimen was CD4+ T cells from peripheral blood mononuclear cells, taken in the second trimester of pregnancy. The sequence was obtained from a female donor with multiple sclerosis, enrolled in a pregnancy study.

CDR3 residues: CASRDRYEQYF. The CDR3 bases are TGCGCCAGCAGAGACAGGTACGAGCAGTACTTC. V is TRBV5-1 and J is TRBJ2-7; D perhaps matches TRBD1 (6 bases). Germline V gene sequence: CDR1 SGHRS, CDR2 YFSETQ. The CDR3 has 11 residues. Trimming removed 5 bases from V and 4 bases from J, with 7 bases in between.